Below, 22 T cell receptor beta chains from the same sample are listed, as sequenced in a study of cytomegalovirus exposure and HLA in healthy donors. PCR was performed using 60 Vbeta and 13 Jbeta primers. Some clones are missing from TCRdb's copy, which holds only in-frame ones; the method was immunoSEQ multiplex PCR. The sample carries around 72,000 clones, 70% to 80% recorded once. Material: PBMCs. The receptors derive from a man aged 45 to 65 in good health and CMV-seronegative.

This sequence joins TRBV5-1 and TRBJ2-1, with D perhaps TRBD2 (5 bases). V was pared by 0 bases and J by 8 bases, with 18 bases between. The CDR3 length is 16 residues. Germline CDR1 and CDR2: SGHRS and YFSETQ. The CDR3 sequence: CASSLAAAGIGDEQFF. The CDR3 bases are TGCGCCAGCAGCTTGGCCGCGGCGGGTATCGGCGATGAGCAGTTCTTC. The full variable domain, with the rest looked up from reference TRBV5-1 and TRBJ2-1, is KAGVTQTPRYLIKTRGQQVTLSCSPISGHRSVSWYQQTPGQGLQFLFEYFSETQRNKGNFPGRFSGRQFSNSRSEMNVSTLELGDSALYLCASSLAAAGIGDEQFFGPGTRLTVL.

The V call is TRBV5-5, the J call TRBJ2-7; 9 bases map to TRBD1. The germline gives CDR1 SGHKS, CDR2 YYEKEE (reference sequence). This CDR3 spans 16 amino acids. J was trimmed by 6 bases and V by 4 bases; bases with no gene match: 14. The CDR3 DNA follows: TGTGCCAGCAGCCCCAGGGACAGGGTCCTTTTCGGCGAGCAGTACTTC. Translated, it gives CASSPRDRVLFGEQYF.

The table lists this clone with a few counts. The chain employs TRBV7-2 and TRBJ1-2; 8 bases fit TRBD1. Germline V gives CDR1 SGHTA, CDR2 FQGNSA. The CDR3 runs 15 residues. With V trimmed by 5 bases and J by 8 bases, 13 bases remained unmatched. The DNA of the CDR3 is TGTGCCAGCAGCGGAAGACAGGGGACAACTATCGGCTACACCTTC. Translated, it gives CASSGRQGTTIGYTF. The variable domain in full, with the rest retrieved from reference TRBV7-2 and TRBJ1-2, is GAGVSQSPSNKVTEKGKDVELRCDPISGHTALYWYRQSLGQGLEFLIYFQGNSAPDKSGLPSDRFSAERTGGSVSTLTIQRTQQEDSAVYLCASSGRQGTTIGYTFGSGTRLTVV.

The genes are TRBV5-4 and TRBJ2-5, with TRBD2 matching 7 bases. The CDR3 has 15 residues. The V gene's germline CDR1 is SGHNT and CDR2 YYREEE (reference sequence). The V segment lost 3 bases and the J segment 3 bases; nucleotides outside the gene matches: 8. CDR3 coding DNA: TGTGCCAGCAGCTCCCCGGGACTAAAGAAAGAGACCCAGTACTTC. Residues: CASSSPGLKKETQYF.

The chain is built from TRBV28 and TRBJ1-5, with a weak D call TRBD1 (6 bases). Trimming stripped 6 bases from V and 1 base from J, with 13 bases between. CDR3 length: 15 residues. Germline CDR1 reads MDHEN; CDR2 reads SYDVKM. CDR3 nucleotide sequence: TGTGCCAGCAGCCCGATAAGGGGGAGCAATCAGCCCCAGCATTTT. Residues: CASSPIRGSNQPQHF.

This clone was detected a few times. This sequence joins TRBV18 and TRBJ2-7; 8 bases agree with TRBD1. This CDR3 is built from 16 residues. The junction had 13 bases not matched to a gene; V was cut back by 3 bases and J by 6 bases. Germline CDR1 KGHSH, CDR2 LQKENI. The CDR3 DNA follows: TGTGCCAGCTCACCGCGACTGGGACAGGCATGGGGCGAGCAGTACTTC. Protein sequence: CASSPRLGQAWGEQYF.

This clone came up once. The chain is built from TRBV29-1 and TRBJ2-2, with 10 positions matching TRBD1. The ends lost 6 bases at V and 4 bases at J; junction bases unmatched: 8. The CDR3 totals 15 residues. CDR1 and CDR2 from the germline V gene are SQVTM and ANQGSEA. The CDR3 nucleotides read TGCAGCGTACTCCGGGACAGGGGTGGCACCGGGGAGCTGTTTTTT. It specifies CSVLRDRGGTGELFF.

This chain uses TRBV7-9 with TRBJ1-1; 7 nucleotides agree with TRBD1. Germline lookup yields CDR1 SEHNR and CDR2 FQNEAQ (reference sequence). The V and J ends lost 3 bases and 8 bases, in that order; junction bases with no gene match: 3. CDR3 length: 12 residues. The CDR3 DNA follows: TGTGCCAGCAGCTTGGGGACAGCAGAAGCTTTCTTT. This sequence encodes CASSLGTAEAFF.

The rearrangement uses TRBV5-4 and TRBJ1-5; the match to TRBD1 covers 8 bases. Per germline, CDR1 SGHNT and CDR2 YYREEE (reference sequence). The CDR3 extends over 17 amino acids. V lost 4 bases to trimming and J lost 2 bases; unmatched junction nucleotides: 11. CDR3 bases: TGTGCCAGCAGCCGGACGACAGGGGAAGGGGGCAATCAGCCCCAGCATTTT. It codes for CASSRTTGEGGNQPQHF. Full variable domain (outside the CDR3, taken from reference TRBV5-4 and TRBJ1-5): ETGVTQSPTHLIKTRGQQVTLRCSSQSGHNTVSWYQQALGQGPQFIFQYYREEENGRGNFPPRFSGLQFPNYSSELNVNALELDDSALYLCASSRTTGEGGNQPQHFGDGTRLSIL.

This clone was seen a handful of times. This chain joins TRBV4-1 and TRBJ2-7; 9 positions agree with TRBD2. The V gene's germline CDR1 is MGHRA and CDR2 YSYEKL. This CDR3 contains 16 residues. The junction had 9 bases not matched to a gene; V was cut back by 6 bases and J by 0 bases. The CDR3 bases are TGCGCCAGCAGTCCCTCCCTAGCGGGGCCCTCCTACGAGCAGTACTTC. Protein: CASSPSLAGPSYEQYF.

The CDR3 sequence: CASSGAGKGYEQFF. CDR3 DNA sequence: TGTGCCAGCAGTGGGGCAGGGAAAGGATATGAGCAGTTCTTC. The gene calls are TRBV27 and TRBJ2-1; tentative D call: TRBD1 (5 bases). The germline V gene encodes CDR1 MNHEY and CDR2 SMNVEV (reference sequence). CDR3 length: 14 residues. The germline V and J ends were trimmed by 5 bases and 8 bases, with 16 bases remaining between them.

Comments on this clone: Other DNA sequences from this sample encode an identical CDR3 as well. This chain links TRBV5-1 with TRBJ2-5; the match to TRBD2 covers 7 bases. Germline V gene lookup returns CDR1 SGHRS and CDR2 YFSETQ. The CDR3 totals 15 residues. V lost 0 bases to trimming and J lost 2 bases; unmatched junction nucleotides: 4. CDR3 in DNA: TGCGCCAGCAGCTTGGTCGGGGGAGGGCAAGAGACCCAGTACTTC. This codes for CASSLVGGGQETQYF.

The genes are TRBV10-1 and TRBJ2-5; 8 bases line up with TRBD1. CDR1 WNHNN and CDR2 SYGVQD come from the germline V gene (reference sequence). The CDR3 runs 14 residues. With V trimmed by 3 bases and J by 5 bases, 5 bases remained unmatched. In DNA, the CDR3 is TGCGCCAGCAGTGATTCTCCAGGGGGCGAGACCCAGTACTTC. This codes for CASSDSPGGETQYF.

The chain uses TRBV28 and TRBJ2-7; 11 bases are shared with TRBD2. V trimming: 5 bases; J trimming: 2 bases; junction bases outside the gene matches: 8. In germline, CDR1 is MDHEN, CDR2 SYDVKM. This CDR3 has 16 amino acids. The DNA of the CDR3 is TGTGCCAGCAGTCCGACTAGCGGGGTACTTACCTACGAGCAGTACTTC. It specifies CASSPTSGVLTYEQYF.

The V gene is TRBV15, the J gene TRBJ2-1; maybe TRBD2 (6 bases). V was shortened by 0 bases and J by 9 bases, with 15 bases between the two germline ends. The length of the CDR3 is 15 residues. CDR1 is LNHNV and CDR2 is YYDKDF in the germline V gene (reference sequence). CDR3 coding DNA: TGTGCCACCAGCAGAGAATCCTCGAGGGGAGGTGAGCAGTTCTTC. Encoded protein: CATSRESSRGGEQFF.

This clone appeared a single time. The chain couples TRBV6-5 to TRBJ1-1; D call uncertain. Trimming took off 6 bases at V and 1 base at J, with 12 bases between the two ends. The CDR3 extends over 14 amino acids. Germline assignment: CDR1 MNHEY and CDR2 SVGAGI. CDR3 sequence reads: CASSPLGRNTEAFF. The CDR3, as DNA: TGTGCCAGCAGCCCCTTAGGGAGGAACACTGAAGCTTTCTTT.

The chain joins TRBV9 to TRBJ2-2, with 8 bases aligning to TRBD2. CDR1 is SGDLS, CDR2 YYNGEE, per germline. This CDR3 spans 16 amino acids. V was clipped by 3 bases and J by 0 bases; unmatched bases: 4. CDR3 protein: CASSGVAGTNTGELFF. The CDR3 DNA sequence: TGTGCCAGCAGCGGGGTAGCGGGAACGAACACCGGGGAGCTGTTTTTT.

This clone was counted a few times. The chain carries TRBV27 and TRBJ2-1; 10 bases are a match to TRBD2. Trimming cost V 5 bases and J 4 bases; bases outside gene matches: 8. The CDR3 extends over 16 amino acids. Germline V gene data show CDR1 as MNHEY and CDR2 as SMNVEV (reference sequence). The CDR3 spells CASSRASGSAYNEQFF. The CDR3 DNA is TGTGCCAGCAGTCGAGCTAGCGGGAGTGCTTACAATGAGCAGTTCTTC.

A single count supports this clone. The chain recombines TRBV6-5 with TRBJ2-3; 12 bases are a match to TRBD2. The CDR3 spans 16 residues. V lost 3 bases to trimming and J lost 1 base; unmatched junction nucleotides: 2. The germline V gene encodes CDR1 MNHEY and CDR2 SVGAGI. The CDR3 sequence: CASSYRTSGGTDTQYF. Written as DNA, the CDR3 is TGTGCCAGCAGTTATCGGACTAGCGGGGGCACAGATACGCAGTATTTT.

J is TRBJ2-1 and V is TRBV6-4, with 10 bases that match TRBD2. Germline loops: CDR1 MRHNA, CDR2 SNTAGT. V was pared by 3 bases and J by 6 bases, with 5 bases of the junction left unmatched. The CDR3 is 15 residues long. The CDR3 region is CASSEVASGSNEQFF. CDR3 sequence (DNA): TGTGCCAGCAGTGAAGTGGCTAGCGGGAGCAATGAGCAGTTCTTC.

The J gene is TRBJ1-2, the V gene TRBV7-9, with TRBD1 matching over 7 bases. V was clipped by 2 bases and J by 0 bases; unmatched bases: 3. There are 15 residues in the CDR3. Germline V lookup: CDR1 SEHNR, CDR2 FQNEAQ (reference sequence). The CDR3 spells CASSLPTGANYGYTF. The CDR3 DNA sequence: TGTGCCAGCAGCTTACCAACAGGGGCTAACTATGGCTACACCTTC.

This clone was observed a handful of times. J is TRBJ2-4 and V is TRBV5-6; D is unclear. V lost 1 base, J lost 2 bases, and 7 bases lay in between. This CDR3 spans 14 amino acids. CDR1 is SGHDT, CDR2 YYEEEE, per germline. CDR3 nucleotides: TGTGCCAGCAGCTTGCGAGAGACCAAAAACATTCAGTACTTC. It specifies CASSLRETKNIQYF.